Listed below are T cell receptor beta chains from one sample, sequenced in a study of blood T cell repertoires in COVID-19. Sequencing was performed with immunoSEQ multiplex PCR; in TCRdb, only in-frame clones are kept and a portion is missing. The repertoire holds tens of thousands of clones, with about 88% as singletons. The sequenced material came from PBMCs or T cells enriched from blood (not recorded which). The receptors stem from a woman aged 45 to 65 who had recovered from COVID-19. Each CDR3 is given with its conserved first and last residue. The order of the fields is J gene, V gene, D gene, clone size, CDR3 DNA, CDR3 protein. A D gene is named only where the DNA matches it firmly. Part of the rows lack a size; the others show once, few, many or a class for expanded clones.

TRBJ2-6	TRBV5-1	TRBD1	.	TGCGCCAGCAGCTTGATTGAGACAGGGGGTCTGGGGGCCAACGTCCTGACTTTC	CASSLIETGGLGANVLTF
TRBJ2-7	TRBV2	TRBD1	.	TGTGCCAGCAGTAAACAGGGGCGGTACGAGCAGTACTTC	CASSKQGRYEQYF
TRBJ1-4	TRBV30	TRBD1	.	TGTGCCTGGAGCCGGGGACAGGGAGATACTGAAAAACTGTTTTTT	CAWSRGQGDTEKLFF
TRBJ1-4	TRBV7-8	TRBD1	.	TGTGCCAGCAGCTTGGGACAGCTTAATGAAAAACTGTTTTTT	CASSLGQLNEKLFF
TRBJ1-4	TRBV6-5	TRBD1	.	TGTGCCACTAAGGGACAGGGGAATGAAAAACTGTTTTTT	CATKGQGNEKLFF
TRBJ2-3	TRBV3-1/TRBV3-2	TRBD2	.	TGTGCCAGCAGCCAAGGATTTGGGACTAGCGTTGATACGCAGTATTTT	CASSQGFGTSVDTQYF
TRBJ1-6	TRBV7-8	TRBD1	few	TGTGCCAGCAGCTTACGTACTGGACAGGGGAATTCACCCCTCCACTTT	CASSLRTGQGNSPLHF
TRBJ1-1	TRBV7-9	TRBD1	.	TGTGCCAGCAGCTTCGATCCCACAGGGGTAGCTTTCTTT	CASSFDPTGVAFF
TRBJ1-2	TRBV4-2	.	once	TGTGCCAGCAGCCAAGAACCGACCAGGGGCTACACCTTC	CASSQEPTRGYTF
TRBJ1-2	TRBV7-9	.	.	TGTGCCAGCAGCTTCCTGACAGAGAACTATGGCTACACCTTC	CASSFLTENYGYTF
TRBJ1-2	TRBV3-1/TRBV3-2	TRBD1	.	TGTGCCAGCAGCCCGGGACAGGGGAGAGGCTACACCTTC	CASSPGQGRGYTF
TRBJ2-3	TRBV28	TRBD1	.	TGTGCCAGCAGCCCACCGCACAGGGGAGATACGCAGTATTTT	CASSPPHRGDTQYF
TRBJ2-3	TRBV4-2	TRBD2	.	TGTGCCAGCAGCCAGGACCAAGCGGGAGTGTTAGATACGCAGTATTTT	CASSQDQAGVLDTQYF
TRBJ2-7	TRBV7-2	TRBD1	.	TGTGCCAGCAGCGAAAGGACAGGGAGCTCCTACGAGCAGTACTTC	CASSERTGSSYEQYF
TRBJ1-1	TRBV10-3	TRBD1	.	TGTGCCATCAGTGATCCAGGGGGGACGAACACTGAAGCTTTCTTT	CAISDPGGTNTEAFF
TRBJ2-7	TRBV7-2	TRBD2	few	TGTGCCAGCAGCTTTAGCGGGGCATCCGGGGACTACGAGCAGTACTTC	CASSFSGASGDYEQYF
TRBJ2-5	TRBV7-2	.	.	TGTGCCAGCAGCTTACAGGGATCTGGTGAAGAGACCCAGTACTTC	CASSLQGSGEETQYF
TRBJ2-7	TRBV5-1	.	few	TGCGCCAGCAGCTTGGAAGGGACAACCACCTACGAGCAGTACTTC	CASSLEGTTTYEQYF
TRBJ1-5	TRBV19	TRBD1	once	TGTGCCAGTCACCGGGACAGTAGCTCTCAGCCCCAGCATTTT	CASHRDSSSQPQHF
TRBJ1-5	TRBV20-1	.	.	TGCAGTGCTAGTCTCAGGGTAAGCTCAAATCAGCCCCAGCATTTT	CSASLRVSSNQPQHF
TRBJ1-1	TRBV5-1	TRBD1	.	TGCGCCAGCAGCCAGGACAGGGGACTGAACACTGAAGCTTTCTTT	CASSQDRGLNTEAFF
TRBJ2-5	TRBV21-1	.	.	TGTGCCAGCAGCAAAGAGGGGGGGGACCACCAAGAGACCCAGTACTTC	CASSKEGGDHQETQYF
TRBJ1-5	TRBV6-5	TRBD1	.	TGTGCCAGCAAGTGGGACAGGGCAAATCAGCCCCAGCATTTT	CASKWDRANQPQHF
TRBJ1-6	TRBV19	TRBD1	.	TGTGCCAGCGCGATAGACAGGGGGGGAAATTCACCCCTCCACTTT	CASAIDRGGNSPLHF
TRBJ2-5	TRBV5-6	TRBD2	.	TGTGCCAGCAGCTTGAGGCGGGGGGCCATGGAGACCCAGTACTTC	CASSLRRGAMETQYF
TRBJ2-5	TRBV7-6	.	.	TGTGCCAGCAGCTTAGAACTGACAGGGAGGGAGACCCAGTACTTC	CASSLELTGRETQYF
TRBJ2-1	TRBV30	.	.	TGTGCCTGGATAGGCAGGGGCCTCCACAATGAGCAGTTCTTC	CAWIGRGLHNEQFF
TRBJ2-1	TRBV4-1	.	once	TGCGCCAGCAGCCGAGCGGTAGTCGTGTACAATGAGCAGTTCTTC	CASSRAVVVYNEQFF
TRBJ2-7	TRBV11-2	TRBD2	few	TGTGCCAGCAGCTTAGGGCTAGCGGAGCGTTCCTACGAGCAGTACTTC	CASSLGLAERSYEQYF
TRBJ2-7	TRBV5-4	TRBD2	few	TGTGCCAGCAGCTCGACTAGCGGAGATTTTAACGAGCAGTACTTC	CASSSTSGDFNEQYF
TRBJ2-2	TRBV5-1	.	.	TGCGCCAGCAGCGCTGGGACTCCGGGGGTCGGGGAGCTGTTTTTT	CASSAGTPGVGELFF
TRBJ1-2	TRBV6-2/TRBV6-3	.	.	TGTGCCAGCAGCCACCGGAACAGGGCGAACTATGGCTACACCTTC	CASSHRNRANYGYTF
TRBJ2-1	TRBV7-2	TRBD2	.	TGTGCCAGCAGCTTAGGACTAGCGGGCCCCCCGAATGAGCAGTTCTTC	CASSLGLAGPPNEQFF
TRBJ1-1	TRBV18	TRBD1	.	TGTGCCAGCTCACAGGACAGGGGGAGAGACACTGAAGCTTTCTTT	CASSQDRGRDTEAFF
TRBJ1-1	TRBV21-1	.	.	TGTGCCAGCAGCCACTTGTCCGTAAGGAACACTGAAGCTTTCTTT	CASSHLSVRNTEAFF
TRBJ1-1	TRBV11-2	.	.	TGTGCCAGCAGCTTTAATCTAGGGGACACTGAAGCTTTCTTT	CASSFNLGDTEAFF
TRBJ1-5	TRBV18	.	.	TGTGCCAGCTCACCACCCCAGGGGCAGCCCCAGCATTTT	CASSPPQGQPQHF
TRBJ2-1	TRBV29-1	.	.	TGCAGCGTGCGGGTCCTGGGGATTTCGGGCGGTGAGCAGTTCTTC	CSVRVLGISGGEQFF
TRBJ1-5	TRBV7-2	.	.	TGTGCCAGCAGCTCCCAGGGAAGGGGTAGCAATCAGCCCCAGCATTTT	CASSSQGRGSNQPQHF
TRBJ1-1	TRBV5-1	TRBD1	.	TGCGCCAGCAGCTTACTACAGGGGGCGAACACTGAAGCTTTCTTT	CASSLLQGANTEAFF
TRBJ1-1	TRBV6-5	.	once	TGTGCCAGCGACTGGACAGAGTTGAACACTGAAGCTTTCTTT	CASDWTELNTEAFF